This is a list of T cell receptor beta chains from one sample in a study of cytomegalovirus exposure and HLA in healthy donors. Profiling relied on immunoSEQ multiplex PCR, and the TCRdb table lists in-frame clones only, not all of them. Of about 130,000 clones in the sample, around 80% were seen once. What was sequenced was PBMCs. Receptors were obtained from a woman aged 55-69 years in good health and CMV-seropositive. Both conserved end residues are part of each CDR3. A D gene is named only where the DNA matches it firmly. Size is stated for part of the rows, as once, few or many counts, or as a class when the clone is expanded.

V gene	J gene	D gene	clone size	CDR3 DNA	CDR3 protein
TRBV7-9	TRBJ2-5	NA	NA	TGTGCCAGCAGCTTAGTCGGGACGGGAGAGGGGACCCAGTACTTC	CASSLVGTGEGTQYF
TRBV15	TRBJ1-5	NA	NA	TGTGCCACCGCTACCGACATGAGCGGATACAATCAGCCCCAGCATTTT	CATATDMSGYNQPQHF
TRBV4-3	TRBJ2-6	TRBD2	few	TGCGCCAGCAGCCAAGGATATTATAGCGGGGGGAACTCTGGGGCCAACGTCCTGACTTTC	CASSQGYYSGGNSGANVLTF
TRBV10-2	TRBJ2-3	TRBD2	NA	TGCGCCAGCAGTGAAACTAGCGGGGGGCTGGGCACAGATACGCAGTATTTT	CASSETSGGLGTDTQYF
TRBV4-3	TRBJ1-4	NA	NA	TGCGCCAGCAGCCAGTCCGGGACACCGACAACTAATGAAAAACTGTTTTTT	CASSQSGTPTTNEKLFF
TRBV27	TRBJ2-1	NA	NA	TGTGCCAGCAGTTTACGGGGTAACAATGAGCAGTTCTTC	CASSLRGNNEQFF
TRBV13	TRBJ1-5	TRBD1	NA	TGTGCCAGCAGCTTAGACAGGGGGCGGTTTGAGCCCCAGCATTTT	CASSLDRGRFEPQHF
TRBV28	TRBJ2-1	TRBD2	once	TGTGCCAGTTCAGCGGGGGGAAACTACAATGAGCAGTTCTTC	CASSAGGNYNEQFF
TRBV19	TRBJ1-2	NA	NA	TGTGCCAGTAGTATTTATGGAGTTAACTATGGCTACACCTTC	CASSIYGVNYGYTF
TRBV30	TRBJ1-1	NA	NA	TGTGCCTGGAGGAGGGAGTTGAACACTGAAGCTTTCTTT	CAWRRELNTEAFF
TRBV9	TRBJ2-1	NA	NA	TGTGCCAGCAGCGCCAGAACTAGTTGGGATTACAATGAGCAGTTCTTC	CASSARTSWDYNEQFF
TRBV7-9	TRBJ1-5	TRBD1	NA	TGTGCCAGCAGCCACACAGGGGTGGATCAGCCCCAGCATTTT	CASSHTGVDQPQHF
TRBV7-9	TRBJ1-1	NA	NA	TGTGCCAGCAGCTTCACAGCGAACACTGAAGCTTTCTTT	CASSFTANTEAFF
TRBV27	TRBJ1-5	TRBD1	NA	TGTGCCAGCAGTCCGGGACAGGGTCTTAGCAATCAGCCCCAGCATTTT	CASSPGQGLSNQPQHF
TRBV6-4	TRBJ1-5	TRBD1	NA	TGTGCCAGCAGCCACCTAACCGGGACAGTTGCCAATCAGCCCCAGCATTTT	CASSHLTGTVANQPQHF
TRBV9	TRBJ2-7	TRBD1	NA	TGTGCCAGCAGCCCTCGACAGGGGAGCTCCTACGAGCAGTACTTC	CASSPRQGSSYEQYF
TRBV12-2	TRBJ1-3	NA	NA	TGTGCAAGTCGCTTAGAGGGGCAGCTCTCTGGAAACACCATATATTTT	CASRLEGQLSGNTIYF
TRBV9	TRBJ2-5	TRBD1	NA	TGTGCCAGCAGCGCTACAGGGGGTTCTCAGGAGACCCAGTACTTC	CASSATGGSQETQYF
TRBV29-1	TRBJ1-1	NA	few	TGCAGCGGGGGACTTGAGATGAACACTGAAGCTTTCTTT	CSGGLEMNTEAFF
TRBV5-1	TRBJ2-1	NA	NA	TGCGCCAGCAGCCCCCCAGTCTACAATGAGCAGTTCTTC	CASSPPVYNEQFF
TRBV9	TRBJ2-1	TRBD2	NA	TGTGCCAGCAGCGTAGGAAGGACTAGCGGGTACAATGAGCAGTTCTTC	CASSVGRTSGYNEQFF
TRBV18	TRBJ2-2	NA	NA	TGTGCCAGCTCACCAAGCTGGCGGGAGAACACCGGGGAGCTGTTTTTT	CASSPSWRENTGELFF
TRBV7-2	TRBJ2-7	TRBD1	NA	TGTGCCAGCAGCTCTACCACAGGGGTTCAAGGCGAGCAGTACTTC	CASSSTTGVQGEQYF
TRBV7-9	TRBJ1-1	NA	NA	TGTGCCAGCAGCCCCTCGGGGGGACGGACTGAAGCTTTCTTT	CASSPSGGRTEAFF
TRBV18	TRBJ1-1	NA	NA	TGTGCCAGCTCAACCCAACAGGGTTCGAATACTGAAGCTTTCTTT	CASSTQQGSNTEAFF
TRBV15	TRBJ1-4	TRBD1	NA	TGTGCCACCAGTCTAAACAGGGGTCGTGAAAAACTGTTTTTT	CATSLNRGREKLFF
TRBV10-3	TRBJ1-1	NA	few	TGTGCCATCAAGAACAGGGACCAGAACACTGAAGCTTTCTTT	CAIKNRDQNTEAFF
TRBV7-9	TRBJ1-2	NA	NA	TGTGCCAGCAGCTTAAGGACACTTAACTATGGCTACACCTTC	CASSLRTLNYGYTF
TRBV15	TRBJ1-5	TRBD1	NA	TGTGCCACCAGCACGGGGACAGGGGCAGGGCAGCCCCAGCATTTT	CATSTGTGAGQPQHF
TRBV7-2	TRBJ2-1	TRBD2	NA	TGTGCCAGCAGCTTAAGAGGACTAGCGACTAACAATGAGCAGTTCTTC	CASSLRGLATNNEQFF
TRBV2	TRBJ2-1	TRBD2	NA	TGTGCCAGCAGTGAAGTCGGCGGGAGGGGCGGTGAGCAGTTCTTC	CASSEVGGRGGEQFF
TRBV6-5	TRBJ2-3	NA	NA	TGTGCCAGCAGCTCCGCGTTCAATACGCAGTATTTT	CASSSAFNTQYF
TRBV5-1	TRBJ1-3	TRBD1	NA	TGCGCCAGCAGCATCGAACAGGGGGCGCGTTGGGAATTAGAAGGAAACACCATATATTTT	CASSIEQGARWELEGNTIYF
TRBV5-1	TRBJ1-1	NA	NA	TGCGCCAGCAGCTTAGAACAGGGTAGTAGGTCTCAGTTTACTGAAGCTTTCTTT	CASSLEQGSRSQFTEAFF
TRBV29-1	TRBJ2-1	NA	NA	TGCAGCGTTGAAGATCCGAGGTACAATGAGCAGTTCTTC	CSVEDPRYNEQFF
TRBV13	TRBJ2-5	NA	NA	TGTGCCAGCAGCCCTAGGCAGGGGGGAGAGACCCAGTACTTC	CASSPRQGGETQYF
TRBV7-6	TRBJ2-7	TRBD1	few	TGTGCCAGCAGCTTAGGGACAGGGGGCTTCGCTGGCGAGCAGTACTTC	CASSLGTGGFAGEQYF
TRBV5-1	TRBJ2-5	TRBD1	NA	TGCGCCAGCAGCTATGACAGGGTCTTGGAGACCCAGTACTTC	CASSYDRVLETQYF
TRBV4-1	TRBJ2-7	NA	NA	TGCGCCAGCAGAACCGGGACTGTAAAAATATCCTCCTACGAGCAGTACTTC	CASRTGTVKISSYEQYF
TRBV19	TRBJ2-7	TRBD1	NA	TGTGCCAGTAGTACCCCCGGGACAGGGGACTACGAGCAGTACTTC	CASSTPGTGDYEQYF
TRBV29-1	TRBJ1-1	TRBD1	few	TGCAGCGTTGAAGACGGGACAGGGGTGACTGAAGCTTTCTTT	CSVEDGTGVTEAFF
TRBV11-2	TRBJ2-2	NA	NA	TGTGCCAGCAGCTTAGGGGACTTTGCCGGGGAGCTGTTTTTT	CASSLGDFAGELFF
TRBV5-1	TRBJ1-1	NA	few	TGCGCCAGCAGCTTGGAAGGCGGTCGGGGGGACACTGAAGCTTTCTTT	CASSLEGGRGDTEAFF
TRBV28	TRBJ1-2	NA	NA	TGTGCCAGCAGTCCCCCGGCAGGGCCTCTGGGCTACACCTTC	CASSPPAGPLGYTF
TRBV28	TRBJ1-5	NA	NA	TGTGCCAGCAGCCCGACGACAGTCCATCAGCCCCAGCATTTT	CASSPTTVHQPQHF
TRBV6-1	TRBJ1-5	NA	NA	TGTGCCAGCAGTGAGGCGGGCAGACTTAGCGGGCAGCCCCAGCATTTT	CASSEAGRLSGQPQHF
TRBV5-6	TRBJ1-3	TRBD1	NA	TGTGCCAGCAGCTCGGACAGGGGAAGAAGAAGCACCATATATTTT	CASSSDRGRRSTIYF
TRBV7-2	TRBJ1-5	NA	once	TGTGCCAGCAGCTTAGTTTCAGGGGTCGGTCAGCCCCAGCATTTT	CASSLVSGVGQPQHF
TRBV30	TRBJ1-2	NA	few	TGTGCCTGGAGCGACATCCAGGGGTTTAGAGGCTACACCTTC	CAWSDIQGFRGYTF
TRBV19	TRBJ2-3	NA	NA	TGTGCCAGTACGGCCAGGGTGAGCACAGATACGCAGTATTTT	CASTARVSTDTQYF
TRBV7-2	TRBJ2-7	NA	NA	TGTGCCAGCAGCTTAGGGCTGCTAGGGGCCGGCTACGAGCAGTACTTC	CASSLGLLGAGYEQYF
TRBV5-1	TRBJ2-7	TRBD2	NA	TGCGCCAGCAGCTTGGAGGAAACTAGCGGGAGTTGGGAGCAGTACTTC	CASSLEETSGSWEQYF
TRBV7-2	TRBJ1-1	NA	NA	TGTGCCAGCAGTAGGAACCCAGAGGGCAACACTGAAGCTTTCTTT	CASSRNPEGNTEAFF
TRBV5-1	TRBJ2-1	NA	NA	TGCGCCAGCAGCTTGGACAGCCCACTTAATGAGCAGTTCTTC	CASSLDSPLNEQFF
TRBV7-8	TRBJ2-1	TRBD1	NA	TGTGCCAGCAGCCCAGCCGGGACAGGGGGCATCTATGAGCAGTTCTTC	CASSPAGTGGIYEQFF
TRBV4-3	TRBJ2-7	NA	NA	TGCGCCAGCAGCCCAACCCGCTGGGGGGACTACGAGCAGTACTTC	CASSPTRWGDYEQYF